This T cell receptor beta chain was identified in a study of shared clonotypes between healthy human individuals. Study in general: The donors, a couple of women and three men, were aged 18 to 49. Researchers assigned three CD4 naive, three CD4 memory, two CD8 naive and one CD8 memory plate to each donor.

The protocol was immunoSEQ multiplex PCR, while the TCRdb copy is restricted to in-frame clones and leaves out a portion. The sample consists of about 2 million clones, 85% to 95% of them appearing once. V was clipped by 1 base and J by 3 bases, with 11 bases between them. Germline CDR1 SGHRS, CDR2 YFSETQ. The CDR3 runs 15 residues. This clonotype originated in a man aged 18-30 years in good health. The chain links TRBV5-1 to TRBJ2-1; D unclear. The source material was naive CD4+ T cells sorted from blood. The sample's subset: CD45RA+ positively selected. Written as DNA, the CDR3 is TGCGCCAGCAGCTTGAGCAGTAGTGGCTACAATGAGCAGTTCTTC. Residues: CASSLSSSGYNEQFF.